The rows below give T cell receptor beta chains drawn from one sample of a study of T cell repertoires in cytomegalovirus infection. TCRdb re-analysed the reads in MiXCR, keeping a single row per CDR3 protein. In the table there are approximately 500,000 distinct CDR3 sequences, roughly 10% of which are singletons. Sequencing input: PBMCs. These receptor sequences come from a human donor in good health (CMV status not recorded). Some clones in this sample may be carry-over from other donors' samples. CDR3s include the opening cysteine and the closing phenylalanine or tryptophan. A D gene is named only where the DNA matches it firmly. The listing skips clone size in some rows; elsewhere it reads once, few, many or a size class.

clone size	D gene	J gene	V gene	CDR3 DNA	CDR3 protein
NA	TRBD2	TRBJ2-5	TRBV9	TGTGCCAGCAGCGTTAGCGGGGGGGCGTCTGAGACCCAGTACTTC	CASSVSGGASETQYF
many	NA	TRBJ1-5	TRBV5-1	TGCGCCAGCAGCTTGACCCTCAATCAGCCCCAGCATTTT	CASSLTLNQPQHF
many	TRBD1	TRBJ1-4	TRBV11-2	TGTGCCAGCAGCCCGGGCGACAGGGATAATGAAAAACTGTTTTTT	CASSPGDRDNEKLFF
many	NA	TRBJ2-1	TRBV11-2	TGTGCCAGCAGCTTTAGGACGGCCGGGGATGAGCAGTTCTTC	CASSFRTAGDEQFF
few	NA	TRBJ1-4	TRBV29-1	TGCAGCGCTGAGACCTTTAATGAAAAACTGTTTTTT	CSAETFNEKLFF
NA	NA	TRBJ1-5	TRBV19	TGTGCCAGTAGTATGGGGGAAGTGGAGCCCCAGCATTTT	CASSMGEVEPQHF
many	NA	TRBJ1-5	TRBV11-3	TGTGCCAGCAGCTTATTCCCCGAAGGCAATCAGCCCCAGCATTTT	CASSLFPEGNQPQHF
few	TRBD2	TRBJ2-1	TRBV2	TGTGCCAGCAGTCTCCTCGGGACTAGGCAGTTCTTC	CASSLLGTRQFF
many	NA	TRBJ1-5	TRBV7-2	TGTGCCAGCAGCTTCGTCAGTCAGCCCCAGCATTTT	CASSFVSQPQHF
few	TRBD1	TRBJ1-2	TRBV20-1	TGCAGTGCTAGAGGGGAACAGGGGGCGCAGCGCTATGGCTACACCTTC	CSARGEQGAQRYGYTF
many	NA	TRBJ1-2	TRBV11-2	TGTGCCAGCAGCTCCCCCCCGAGTACGGGCTACACCTTC	CASSSPPSTGYTF
NA	NA	TRBJ2-1	TRBV6-5	TGTGCCAGCAGCCCCGAGCTAGGTGGCTACAATGAGCAGTTCTTC	CASSPELGGYNEQFF
NA	NA	TRBJ1-5	TRBV11-2	TGTGCCAGCAGCTCCCGGGACATTAATCAGCCCCAGCATTTT	CASSSRDINQPQHF
many	TRBD2	TRBJ2-5	TRBV2	TGTGCCAGCAGCCCTTTACTAGCGGGGGCCCAAGAGACCCAGTACTTC	CASSPLLAGAQETQYF
many	TRBD2	TRBJ2-7	TRBV5-1	TGCGCCAGCAGCCCGGGACTAGCGGGAGTCCGCCCCTACGAGCAGTACTTC	CASSPGLAGVRPYEQYF
many	NA	TRBJ2-3	TRBV7-9	TGTGCCAGCAGCTTAGGACGAGGCAGGGAAAGAATCACAGATACGCAGTATTTT	CASSLGRGRERITDTQYF
many	NA	TRBJ2-1	TRBV7-2	TGTGCCAGCAGCCGCCGGGACGGTAACAATGAGCAGTTCTTC	CASSRRDGNNEQFF
NA	TRBD1	TRBJ2-2	TRBV19	TGTGCCAGTATGGGGGACAGGGGGAACACCGGGGAGCTGTTTTTT	CASMGDRGNTGELFF
many	NA	TRBJ1-1	TRBV7-9	TGTGCCAGCAGCTTAGTGGACAGTTCGGTGTACACTGAAGCTTTCTTT	CASSLVDSSVYTEAFF
many	NA	TRBJ2-7	TRBV12-3/TRBV12-4	TGTGCCGACCCGCTCTGCATTCGTGGGGATGGCTCCTACGAGCAGTACTTC	CADPLCIRGDGSYEQYF
NA	TRBD1	TRBJ1-1	TRBV2	TGTGCCAGCAGGTGGACAGGGGCAGGTAATACTGAAGCTTTCTTT	CASRWTGAGNTEAFF
many	NA	TRBJ2-2	TRBV11-2	TGTGCCAGCAGCTTAGGAGTTGGGACCGGGGAGCTGTTTTTT	CASSLGVGTGELFF
many	TRBD1	TRBJ1-1	TRBV29-1	TGCAGCGCCCCCGGGACAGGGGCGGACACTGAAGCTTTCTTT	CSAPGTGADTEAFF
NA	NA	TRBJ1-2	TRBV25-1	TGTGCCAGCAGCTACATAGGGGGGCGAGAGGGCTACACCTTC	CASSYIGGREGYTF
NA	NA	TRBJ1-2	TRBV5-4	TGTGCCAGCAGCTCCGAGGCGCTCTATGGCTACACCTTC	CASSSEALYGYTF
few	NA	TRBJ2-5	TRBV3-1	TGTGCCAGCAGCCAACTCGTACAAGAGACCCAGTACTTC	CASSQLVQETQYF
many	NA	TRBJ1-1	TRBV7-9	TGTGCCAGCAGTACCCCTCGGGGGACCACTGAAGCTTTCTTT	CASSTPRGTTEAFF
many	NA	TRBJ2-5	TRBV5-5	TGTGCCAGCAGCTTTAGCGAAGAGACCCAGTACTTC	CASSFSEETQYF
many	TRBD2	TRBJ2-1	TRBV6-1	TGTGCCAGCAATCTAGCGGGAGGGGCCTACAATGAGCAGTTCTTC	CASNLAGGAYNEQFF
few	TRBD2	TRBJ2-1	TRBV18	TGTGCCAGCTCCCGGGAGCGGGAGGGTTACAATGAGCAGTTCTTC	CASSREREGYNEQFF
many	TRBD1	TRBJ1-5	TRBV20-1	TGCAGTGCTAGGGTCGGGACAGTATATCAGCCCCAGCATTTT	CSARVGTVYQPQHF
many	TRBD1	TRBJ1-6	TRBV5-1	TGCGCCAGCAGCTTCCCCGACAGGGAAAATTCACCCCTCCACTTT	CASSFPDRENSPLHF
many	NA	TRBJ2-1	TRBV7-9	TGTGCCAGCAGCTTATCGGACGGAGCCTACAATGAGCAGTTCTTC	CASSLSDGAYNEQFF
few	NA	TRBJ2-5	TRBV29-1	TGCAGCGTTGGCGGTGAAGGGGGAGAGACCCAGTACTTC	CSVGGEGGETQYF
NA	NA	TRBJ1-2	TRBV14	TGTGCCAGCAGCCCTCACCCTCAGGGTGGCAATGGCTACACCTTC	CASSPHPQGGNGYTF
many	TRBD2	TRBJ2-7	TRBV20-1	TGCAGTGCTTACAAGCGGGAGAGGCAGTACTTC	CSAYKRERQYF
many	TRBD2	TRBJ2-1	TRBV25-1	TGTGCCAGCCATGGGACTAGCGGGAGTAATGAGCAGTTCTTC	CASHGTSGSNEQFF
NA	NA	TRBJ1-2	TRBV10-2	TGCGCCAGCAGCCCGTCGAGGGTGGATGGCTACACCTTC	CASSPSRVDGYTF
many	TRBD1	TRBJ2-2	TRBV7-8	TGTGCCAGCAGCCAGAGGGGACAGAACTCGGGCGGGGAGCTGTTTTTT	CASSQRGQNSGGELFF
NA	TRBD1	TRBJ2-6	TRBV18	TGTGCCAGCTCACCAACAATCGACAGGGGACCTGGGGCCAACGTCCTGACTTTC	CASSPTIDRGPGANVLTF
NA	NA	TRBJ1-2	TRBV14	TGTGCCAGCAGCCTCGGGACGTTCTATGGCTACACCTTC	CASSLGTFYGYTF
medium-sized	TRBD2	TRBJ2-2	TRBV7-2	TGTGCCAGCAGCCCCCTGACTAGCGGGAGGGCCAGAGGGACCGGGGAGCTGTTTTTT	CASSPLTSGRARGTGELFF
many	NA	TRBJ2-3	TRBV10-3	TGTGCCATCAGGGACAGTCGCACAGATACGCAGTATTTT	CAIRDSRTDTQYF
many	NA	TRBJ1-1	TRBV7-9	TGTGCCAGCAGCCCCAGTGCAAAGAACACTGAAGCTTTCTTT	CASSPSAKNTEAFF